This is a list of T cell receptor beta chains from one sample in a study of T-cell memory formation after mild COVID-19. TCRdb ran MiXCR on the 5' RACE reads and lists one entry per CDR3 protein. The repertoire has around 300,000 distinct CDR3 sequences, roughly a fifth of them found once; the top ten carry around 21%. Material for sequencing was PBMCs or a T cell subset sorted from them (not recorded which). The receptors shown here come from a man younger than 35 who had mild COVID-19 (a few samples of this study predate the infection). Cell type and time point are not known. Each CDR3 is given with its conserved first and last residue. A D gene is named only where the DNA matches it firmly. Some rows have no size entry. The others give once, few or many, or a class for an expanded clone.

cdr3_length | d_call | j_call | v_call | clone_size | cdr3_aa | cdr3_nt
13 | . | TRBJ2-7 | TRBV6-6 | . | CASTHANSYEQYF | TGTGCCAGCACCCACGCCAACTCCTACGAGCAGTACTTC
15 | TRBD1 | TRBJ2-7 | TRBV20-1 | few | CSAREEGQGVSEQYF | TGCAGTGCTAGAGAGGAGGGACAGGGAGTTTCCGAGCAGTACTTC
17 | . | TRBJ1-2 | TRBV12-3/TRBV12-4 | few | CASSLAQNTGINYGYTF | TGTGCCAGCAGTTTAGCGCAAAATACAGGGATAAACTATGGCTACACCTTC
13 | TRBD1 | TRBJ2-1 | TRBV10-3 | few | CAIKTGGYNEQFF | TGTGCCATCAAGACAGGGGGCTATAATGAGCAGTTCTTC
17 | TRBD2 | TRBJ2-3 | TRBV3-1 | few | CASSLSPQRGGTDTQYF | TGTGCCAGCAGCCTGAGCCCGCAGCGGGGGGGCACAGATACGCAGTATTTT
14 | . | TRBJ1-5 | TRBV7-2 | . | CASSLPGPNQPQHF | TGTGCCAGCAGCTTACCGGGGCCAAATCAGCCCCAGCATTTT
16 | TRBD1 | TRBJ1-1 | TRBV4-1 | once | CASSLGQGVPNTEAFF | TGCGCCAGCAGCCTCGGACAGGGGGTACCGAACACTGAAGCTTTCTTT
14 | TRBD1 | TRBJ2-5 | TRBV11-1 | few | CASSLDRFGETQYF | TGTGCCAGCAGCTTGGACAGGTTTGGAGAGACCCAGTACTTC
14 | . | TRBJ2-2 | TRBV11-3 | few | CASSGLTNTGELFF | TGTGCCAGCAGCGGACTGACGAACACCGGGGAGCTGTTTTTT
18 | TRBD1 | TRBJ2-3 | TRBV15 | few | CATSSGQGQGFGGGTQYF | TGTGCCACCAGCAGTGGGCAGGGACAGGGCTTCGGGGGAGGTACGCAGTATTTT
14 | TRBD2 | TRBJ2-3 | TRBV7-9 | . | CASSWISGGDTQYF | TGTGCCAGCAGCTGGATCTCGGGGGGGGATACGCAGTATTTT
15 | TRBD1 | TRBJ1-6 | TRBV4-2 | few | CASSQGPGGISPLHF | TGTGCCAGCAGCCAAGGCCCAGGGGGCATTTCACCCCTCCACTTT
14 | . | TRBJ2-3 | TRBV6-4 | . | CASSLNVGPDTQYF | TGTGCCAGCAGCCTTAACGTAGGTCCAGATACGCAGTATTTT
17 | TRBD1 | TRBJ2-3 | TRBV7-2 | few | CASSSQRIDRVPDTQYF | TGTGCCAGCAGCTCACAGCGAATTGACAGGGTCCCAGATACGCAGTATTTT
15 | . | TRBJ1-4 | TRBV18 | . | CASSRGLWANEKLFF | TGTGCCAGCTCACGAGGCCTTTGGGCTAATGAAAAACTGTTTTTT
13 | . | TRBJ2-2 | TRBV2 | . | CASRGVNTGELFF | TGTGCCAGCAGGGGTGTAAACACCGGGGAGCTGTTTTTT
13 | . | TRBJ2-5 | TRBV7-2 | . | CASSSGSRGTQYF | TGTGCCAGCAGCTCGGGCAGCCGGGGGACCCAGTACTTC
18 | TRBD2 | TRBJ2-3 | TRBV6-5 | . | CASSYTGLALRGTDTQYF | TGTGCCAGCAGTTACACAGGACTAGCTCTAAGAGGAACAGATACGCAGTATTTT
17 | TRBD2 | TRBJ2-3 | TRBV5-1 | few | CASALQGLAGVWDTQYF | TGCGCCAGCGCACTTCAGGGACTAGCGGGGGTCTGGGATACGCAGTATTTT
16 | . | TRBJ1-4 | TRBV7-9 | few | CASSLDLRGTNEKLFF | TGTGCCAGCAGCTTAGATCTCCGGGGGACTAATGAAAAACTGTTTTTT
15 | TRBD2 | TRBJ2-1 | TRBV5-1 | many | CASSPTSGGLNEQFF | TGCGCCAGCAGCCCGACTAGCGGGGGTTTAAATGAGCAGTTCTTC
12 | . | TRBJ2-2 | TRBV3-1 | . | CASQKSSGELFF | TGTGCCAGCCAGAAGTCGTCCGGGGAGCTGTTTTTT
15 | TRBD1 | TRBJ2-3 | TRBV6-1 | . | CASSDPGTGAATQYF | TGTGCCAGCAGTGATCCCGGGACAGGGGCTGCTACGCAGTATTTT
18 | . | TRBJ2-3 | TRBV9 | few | CASSLDLDVSFSTDTQYF | TGTGCCAGCAGCTTAGATTTGGACGTCTCTTTTAGCACAGATACGCAGTATTTT
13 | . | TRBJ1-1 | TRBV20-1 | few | CSAFLTANTEAFF | TGCAGTGCTTTTCTGACAGCGAACACTGAAGCTTTCTTT
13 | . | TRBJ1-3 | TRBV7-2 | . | CASSTGTGNTIYF | TGTGCCAGCAGTACAGGGACTGGAAACACCATATATTTT
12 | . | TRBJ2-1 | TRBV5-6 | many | CASSPRGDEQFF | TGTGCCAGCAGCCCCAGGGGTGATGAGCAGTTCTTC
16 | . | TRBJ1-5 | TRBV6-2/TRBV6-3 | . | CASSPRASASNQPQHF | TGTGCCAGCAGTCCCCGTGCTAGCGCCAGCAATCAGCCCCAGCATTTT
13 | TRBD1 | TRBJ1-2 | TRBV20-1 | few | CSASPQGVEGYTF | TGCAGTGCTAGCCCACAGGGGGTAGAGGGCTACACCTTC
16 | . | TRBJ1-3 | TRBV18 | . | CASSPSGRTSGNTIYF | TGTGCCAGCTCACCATCTGGGAGAACATCTGGAAACACCATATATTTT
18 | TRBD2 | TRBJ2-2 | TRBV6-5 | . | CASSRTSGLTYNTGELFF | TGTGCCAGCAGCCGGACTAGCGGCCTGACCTACAACACCGGGGAGCTGTTTTTT
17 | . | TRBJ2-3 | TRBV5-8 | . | CASSSRDFPWGTDTQYF | TGTGCCAGCAGCTCTCGGGACTTCCCGTGGGGCACAGATACGCAGTATTTT
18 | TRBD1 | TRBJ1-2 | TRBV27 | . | CASRQTGGTVRVFGGYTF | TGTGCCAGCAGGCAAACGGGGGGGACAGTCCGGGTTTTTGGTGGCTACACCTTC
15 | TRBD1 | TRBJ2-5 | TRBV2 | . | CASSPGTGPQETQYF | TGTGCCAGCAGTCCCGGGACAGGGCCCCAAGAGACCCAGTACTTC
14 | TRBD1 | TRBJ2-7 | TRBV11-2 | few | CASSPGQGNRQQYF | TGTGCCAGCAGCCCGGGACAGGGGAATCGGCAGCAGTACTTC
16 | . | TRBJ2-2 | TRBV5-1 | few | CASSYRTSLNTGELFF | TGCGCCAGCAGCTACCGGACCAGCCTGAACACCGGGGAGCTGTTTTTT
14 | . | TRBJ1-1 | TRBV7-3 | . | CASSLGGAATEAFF | TGTGCCAGCAGCCTCGGGGGGGCAGCCACTGAAGCTTTCTTT
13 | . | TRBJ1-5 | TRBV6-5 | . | CASSYDGDQPQHF | TGTGCCAGCAGTTATGACGGAGATCAGCCCCAGCATTTT
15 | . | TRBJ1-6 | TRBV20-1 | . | CSANGGSLYNSPLHF | TGCAGTGCAAATGGAGGGTCCCTCTATAATTCACCCCTCCACTTT
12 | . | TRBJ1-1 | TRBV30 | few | CAWSRGWTEAFF | TGTGCCTGGAGCCGGGGGTGGACTGAAGCTTTCTTT
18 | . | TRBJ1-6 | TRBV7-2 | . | CASSFSRPDFSYNSPLHF | TGTGCCAGCAGCTTTTCAAGGCCAGACTTCTCCTATAATTCACCCCTCCACTTT
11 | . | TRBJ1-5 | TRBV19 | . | CASSRNRAQHF | TGTGCCAGTAGCCGAAATCGGGCCCAGCATTTT
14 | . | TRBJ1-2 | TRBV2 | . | CASKIGAGNYGYTF | TGTGCCAGCAAAATTGGTGCGGGAAACTATGGCTACACCTTC
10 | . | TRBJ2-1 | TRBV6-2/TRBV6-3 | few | CARDAREQFF | TGTGCCAGGGACGCTCGCGAGCAGTTCTTC
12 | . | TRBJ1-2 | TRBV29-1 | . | CSVAVRNYGYTF | TGCAGCGTTGCAGTAAGGAACTATGGCTACACCTTC
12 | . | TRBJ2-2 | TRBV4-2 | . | CASSQAVGELFF | TGTGCCAGCAGCCAAGCCGTCGGGGAGCTGTTTTTT